Sequencing of this T cell receptor beta chain was carried out in a study of cytomegalovirus exposure and HLA in healthy donors. Study-wide findings and caveats: Indistinguishability led to the exclusion of some V segments, TRBV6-2 and TRBV6-3 included.

Use of 60 Vbeta and 13 Jbeta primers characterized the PCR. This table comes from immunoSEQ multiplex PCR, and its TCRdb copy is limited to in-frame clones, with some not included. There are approximately 120,000 clones in the sample, with more than 0.8% held by the top ten. Trimming left V 5 bases short and J 11 bases short, with 22 bases between. CDR1 and CDR2 from the germline V gene are LNHDA and SQIVND (reference sequence). The CDR3 loop spans 16 amino acids. On this clone: Its antigen remains unidentified.

The chain links TRBV19 to TRBJ1-6; possible D gene TRBD1, 5 bases. The sequence came from a man in his late teens or twenties in good health and CMV-seronegative. The specimen sequenced was PBMCs. CDR3 DNA: TGTGCCAGTAGTGTCCTCCTAGGGGTGAGGTCGACACCCCTCCACTTT. This translates into CASSVLLGVRSTPLHF.